A single sample is the source of the 9 T cell receptor beta chains below, sequenced in a study of siplizumab effects on memory and regulatory T cells. The assay was immunoSEQ multiplex PCR, and TCRdb's table has in-frame clones only and misses some. The sample has 110,000 or so clones, about 91% seen once. Sequencing was done on a sample of Tregs sorted from blood. Receptors were obtained from a human donor in good health.

CDR3 in amino acids: CASSLRPSNYGYTF. CDR3 DNA: TGTGCCAGCAGCTTGAGACCCTCTAACTATGGCTACACCTTC. The chain employs TRBV5-5 and TRBJ1-2, with D hard to call. CDR3 length equals 14 residues. Deletions cut 1 base from V and 0 bases from J, with 7 bases between. Looked up from germline, CDR1 is SGHKS and CDR2 is YYEKEE (reference sequence).

This clone was detected only once. The rearrangement joins TRBV7-2 to TRBJ1-5, with a tentative D call TRBD1 (5 bases). Trimming cost V 4 bases and J 3 bases, with 10 bases left between them. The CDR3 extends over 14 amino acids. The germline V gene has CDR1 SGHTA and CDR2 FQGNSA. In DNA form, the CDR3 reads TGTGCCAGCAGCTCTGGGACCGCCAATCAGCCCCAGCATTTT. Encoded protein: CASSSGTANQPQHF.

The chain joins TRBV18 to TRBJ1-4; 7 nucleotides line up with TRBD1. The CDR3 has 15 residues. Germline CDR1 reads KGHSH; CDR2 reads LQKENI. Trimming took 5 bases from V and 7 from J; bases not matched to a gene: 10. CDR3 residues: CASSTTGTRVEKLFF. The CDR3 nucleotides are TGTGCCAGCTCAACGACAGGGACCCGTGTTGAAAAACTGTTTTTT. Complete variable domain (other parts from reference TRBV18 and TRBJ1-4): NAGVMQNPRHLVRRRGQEARLRCSPMKGHSHVYWYRQLPEEGLKFMVYLQKENIIDESGMPKERFSAEFPKEGPSILRIQQVVRGDSAAYFCASSTTGTRVEKLFFGSGTQLSVL.

V is TRBV27 and J is TRBJ2-6; D not certain. This CDR3 has 17 amino acids. Germline CDR1 reads MNHEY; CDR2 reads SMNVEV (reference sequence). Trimming cost V 2 bases and J 0 bases, with 11 bases left between them. CDR3 sequence reads: CASSLISRVSGANVLTF. The CDR3 nucleotides are TGTGCCAGCAGTTTAATCTCCCGGGTCTCTGGGGCCAACGTCCTGACTTTC.

This clone was seen just once. The rearrangement uses TRBV12-5 and TRBJ2-1, with no clear D. V lost 6 bases, J lost 9 bases, and 6 bases lay in between. Germline V lookup: CDR1 LGHNT, CDR2 FRNRAP. This CDR3 has 10 residues. DNA for the CDR3: TGTGCTAGTGGGGGCGTTGAGCAGTTCTTC. Protein product: CASGGVEQFF.

The CDR3 region has the DNA TGTGCCAGCTCACCACCCCGGGCAGGGGGGAGTTACGAGCAGTACTTC. Encoded protein: CASSPPRAGGSYEQYF. V and J are TRBV18 and TRBJ2-7, with D possibly being TRBD1 (7 bases). The V gene's germline CDR1 is KGHSH and CDR2 LQKENI. This CDR3 contains 16 residues. V was cut by 0 bases and J by 4 bases, with 16 bases left in between.

The V and J genes are TRBV4-2 and TRBJ1-3; no clear D gene. Trimming took off 0 bases at V and 1 base at J, with 10 bases between the two ends. Per the germline V gene, CDR1 is LGHNA and CDR2 is YNFKEQ. This CDR3 spans 16 amino acids. CDR3 loop: CASSQDPSGSGNTIYF. The CDR3 DNA sequence: TGTGCCAGCAGCCAAGATCCTTCCGGTTCTGGAAACACCATATATTTT.

The chain has TRBV4-1 and TRBJ2-3; 10 positions match TRBD2. This CDR3 has 15 amino acids. With V trimmed by 2 bases and J by 3 bases, 2 bases remained unmatched. CDR1 is MGHRA, CDR2 YSYEKL, per germline. The CDR3 DNA follows: TGCGCCAGCAGCCAACTACTAGCGGGAACAGATACGCAGTATTTT. It is translated as CASSQLLAGTDTQYF.

The chain employs TRBV11-3 and TRBJ2-6; D is unclear. The V end lost 5 bases, the J end lost 4 bases, and 6 bases lay between the germline ends. The CDR3 has 13 amino acids. Germline lookup yields CDR1 SGHNT and CDR2 YENEEA. The CDR3 coding sequence is TGTGCCAGCAGCATCCGGGGGGCCAACGTCCTGACTTTC. Amino acid sequence: CASSIRGANVLTF. Full variable domain (remainder filled in from reference TRBV11-3 and TRBJ2-6): EAGVVQSPRYKIIEKKQPVAFWCNPISGHNTLYWYLQNLGQGPELLIRYENEEAVDDSQLPKDRFSAERLKGVDSTLKIQPAELGDSAVYLCASSIRGANVLTFGAGSRLTVL.